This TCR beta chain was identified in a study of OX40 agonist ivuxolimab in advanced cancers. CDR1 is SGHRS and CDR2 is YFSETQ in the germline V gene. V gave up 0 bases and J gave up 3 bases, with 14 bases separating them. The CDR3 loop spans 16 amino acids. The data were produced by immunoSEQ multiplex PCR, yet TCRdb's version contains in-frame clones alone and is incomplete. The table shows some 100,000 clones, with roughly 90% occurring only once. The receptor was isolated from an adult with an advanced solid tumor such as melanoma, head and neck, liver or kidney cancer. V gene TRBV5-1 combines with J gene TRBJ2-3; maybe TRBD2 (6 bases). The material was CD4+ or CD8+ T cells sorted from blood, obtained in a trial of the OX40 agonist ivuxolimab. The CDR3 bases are TGCGCCAGCAGCTTGGTAATTAGCGGTGATACAGATACGCAGTATTTT. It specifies CASSLVISGDTDTQYF.